This T cell receptor (beta chain) was recovered during a study of T cell clones after liver transplantation. The CDR3 has 11 residues. Trimming at V came to 8 bases and at J to 12 bases, leaving 10 bases not matched to a gene. Germline CDR1 MGHDK, CDR2 SYGVNS. Libraries were prepared by immunoSEQ multiplex PCR; TCRdb keeps only in-frame clonotypes and omits some of them. The sample consists of 25,000 to 35,000 clones, around 94% of them appearing once. Sequences were derived from CD8+ T cells from blood, sampled 12 months after liver transplant. The chain carries TRBV25-1 and TRBJ2-7, with 7 bases aligning to TRBD1. The TCR comes from a human patient who received a liver transplant. Some T cells may originate from the graft donor. CDR3 coding DNA: TGTGCCAGCCCGGACAGGCCCGGGCGGTACTTC. Amino acid sequence: CASPDRPGRYF.